These 24 T cell receptor beta chains were all obtained from the same sample, sequenced in a study of cytomegalovirus exposure and HLA in healthy donors. It was with 60 Vbeta and 13 Jbeta primers that the PCR ran. Sequencing was performed with immunoSEQ multiplex PCR; in TCRdb, only in-frame clones are kept and a portion is missing. The sample consists of fewer than 120,000 clones, under 85% of them appearing once. The sample consisted of PBMCs. Source of these receptors: a man between 25 and 39 years old in good health and CMV-seropositive.

The gene calls are TRBV5-6 and TRBJ1-1; TRBD1 agrees at 9 bases. The V gene end was trimmed by 0 bases and the J gene end by 4 bases; junction bases not matched to a gene: 7. In germline, CDR1 is SGHDT, CDR2 YYEEEE. The CDR3 is 16 residues long. CDR3 coding DNA: TGTGCCAGCAGCTTGGGACAGGGGGAAGCAAGCACTGAAGCTTTCTTT. Amino acids: CASSLGQGEASTEAFF.

The chain combines TRBV11-3 with TRBJ2-7; D remains ambiguous. This CDR3 contains 11 residues. Germline V CDR1 and CDR2: SGHNT, YENEEA. V was clipped by 4 bases and J by 3 bases, with 4 bases between them. The chain's CDR3 is CASSSLYEQYF. Here the CDR3 DNA reads TGTGCCAGCAGCTCCCTCTACGAGCAGTACTTC.

This clone was counted a few times. This chain uses TRBV7-9 with TRBJ2-7, with D perhaps matching TRBD2 (6 bases). Trimming stripped 5 bases from V and 1 base from J, with 12 bases between. This CDR3 comprises 14 residues. Germline V lookup: CDR1 SEHNR, CDR2 FQNEAQ (reference sequence). The CDR3 nucleotides read TGTGCCAGCAGCGGATGGGGGGATTCCTACGAGCAGTACTTC. Translated, it gives CASSGWGDSYEQYF.

J is TRBJ1-4 and V is TRBV11-2, with a weak D call TRBD1 (6 bases). V lost 1 base to trimming and J lost 0 bases, with 15 bases between them. CDR1 and CDR2 from the germline V gene are SGHAT and FQNNGV. The CDR3 is 18 residues long. The CDR3 nucleotides read TGTGCCAGCAGCTTAGTCCAGGGGCCTTTGGCAACTAATGAAAAACTGTTTTTT. This gives the protein CASSLVQGPLATNEKLFF.

This sequence joins TRBV27 and TRBJ2-1; D may be TRBD1 (5 bases). V lost 4 bases to trimming and J lost 4 bases, with 17 bases between them. The CDR3 extends over 16 amino acids. The germline V gene encodes CDR1 MNHEY and CDR2 SMNVEV (reference sequence). Written as DNA, the CDR3 is TGTGCCAGCAGTTATCAAGGGGCTATGGCGTACAATGAGCAGTTCTTC. This gives the protein CASSYQGAMAYNEQFF.

The chain recombines TRBV30 with TRBJ2-1; 12 nucleotides line up with TRBD2. The CDR3 runs to 15 residues. J lost 8 bases, V lost 1 base, and 6 bases had no gene match. From germline, CDR1 is GTSNPN and CDR2 SVGIG (reference sequence). DNA for the CDR3: TGTGCCTGGAGTGGGACTAGCGGGGTATCATATGAGCAGTTCTTC. It is translated as CAWSGTSGVSYEQFF.

This clone was seen a few times. The chain joins TRBV29-1 to TRBJ1-1; 7 positions match TRBD1. The CDR3 contains 13 residues. The ends lost 7 bases at V and 4 bases at J; junction bases unmatched: 9. The germline gives CDR1 SQVTM, CDR2 ANQGSEA. This CDR3 is CSASGQAGTEAFF. CDR3 nucleotide sequence: TGCAGCGCATCAGGACAGGCGGGCACTGAAGCTTTCTTT. Full variable domain (remainder filled in from reference TRBV29-1 and TRBJ1-1): SAVISQKPSRDICQRGTSLTIQCQVDSQVTMMFWYRQQPGQSLTLIATANQGSEATYESGFVIDKFPISRPNLTFSTLTVSNMSPEDSSIYLCSASGQAGTEAFFGQGTRLTVV.

This sequence joins TRBV29-1 and TRBJ2-5; 7 bases are a match to TRBD2. J lost 1 base, V lost 7 bases, and 3 bases had no gene match. CDR1 and CDR2 from the germline V gene are SQVTM and ANQGSEA. CDR3 size: 12 residues. CDR3 sequence: CSAQRGQETQYF. DNA for the CDR3: TGCAGCGCTCAGCGGGGCCAAGAGACCCAGTACTTC.

CDR3 protein: CASSVVQGSYTF. In DNA form, the CDR3 reads TGTGCCAGCAGTGTCGTACAGGGGTCCTACACCTTC. The gene calls are TRBV6-1 and TRBJ1-2, with 7 positions matching TRBD1. Germline CDR1 is MNHNS and CDR2 is SASEGT. Trimming cost V 4 bases and J 10 bases; bases outside gene matches: 6. The length of the CDR3 is 12 residues.

The rearrangement links TRBV4-1 to TRBJ1-1, with D possibly matching TRBD1 (5 bases). The V and J ends lost 1 base and 0 bases respectively, with 9 bases between them. The CDR3 spans 15 residues. Germline assignment: CDR1 MGHRA and CDR2 YSYEKL. CDR3 protein: CASSQVGDLNTEAFF. The CDR3 DNA sequence: TGCGCCAGCAGCCAAGTGGGGGACTTGAACACTGAAGCTTTCTTT.

This chain joins TRBV7-2 and TRBJ1-1, with 9 bases matching TRBD1. Germline loops: CDR1 SGHTA, CDR2 FQGNSA. Trimming at V came to 5 bases and at J to 10 bases, leaving 8 bases not matched to a gene. CDR3 length: 13 amino acids. In DNA, the CDR3 is TGTGCCAGCAGCCCCGGGACAGGGTTGTCAGCTTTCTTT. It is translated as CASSPGTGLSAFF.

The rearrangement joins TRBV19 to TRBJ2-5, with a possible D match to TRBD2 (7 bases). CDR1 and CDR2 (germline): LNHDA, SQIVND (reference sequence). Between the trimmed V and J ends, which lost 1 base and 5 bases, there was a span of 20 bases. The CDR3 runs 17 residues. The CDR3 loop is CASSIGGGRLGEETQYF. The CDR3 DNA reads TGTGCCAGTAGTATAGGGGGGGGGCGGTTGGGTGAGGAGACCCAGTACTTC.

This clone has just one count. This rearrangement joins TRBV7-8 to TRBJ2-7, with D possibly matching TRBD2 (5 bases). Germline-derived CDR1 and CDR2 are SGHVS and FQNEAQ. Trimming shortened V by 5 bases and J by 4 bases, and 12 bases separated the two germline ends. The CDR3 length is 13 residues. DNA of the CDR3: TGTGCCAGCAGCAGGTTGGGCGGGTACGAGCAGTACTTC. As protein: CASSRLGGYEQYF.

The chain joins TRBV27 to TRBJ2-3; 7 positions agree with TRBD2. In germline, CDR1 is MNHEY, CDR2 SMNVEV (reference sequence). There are 16 residues in the CDR3. V lost 4 bases, J lost 3 bases, and 10 bases stayed unmatched. CDR3 bases: TGTGCCAGCAGTTCCCATTGGGAGGGCCGAACAGATACGCAGTATTTT. This codes for CASSSHWEGRTDTQYF.

The V call is TRBV5-6, the J call TRBJ2-7; TRBD2 is a possible D gene (6 bases). The CDR3 totals 16 residues. Between the trimmed V and J ends, which lost 0 bases and 5 bases, there was a span of 18 bases. Per germline, CDR1 SGHDT and CDR2 YYEEEE. The chain's CDR3 is CASSLASAGRYHEQYF. DNA of the CDR3: TGTGCCAGCAGCTTGGCCTCGGCAGGGAGGTACCACGAGCAGTACTTC.

The chain uses TRBV19 and TRBJ1-2; perhaps TRBD1 as D (6 bases). This CDR3 is 14 amino acids long. V dropped 3 bases and J dropped 2 bases, with 10 bases sitting between them. The germline V gene encodes CDR1 LNHDA and CDR2 SQIVND (reference sequence). The chain's CDR3 is CASSMYRDNYGYTF. DNA of the CDR3: TGTGCCAGTAGTATGTACAGGGACAACTATGGCTACACCTTC.

This rearrangement joins TRBV27 to TRBJ1-1; no firm D call. CDR1 is MNHEY and CDR2 is SMNVEV in the germline V gene (reference sequence). The CDR3 loop spans 14 amino acids. V lost 5 bases and J lost 4, with 14 bases in between. CDR3 in amino acids: CASSPREGGTEAFF. CDR3 in DNA: TGTGCCAGCAGTCCTCGGGAGGGAGGCACTGAAGCTTTCTTT.

The J gene is TRBJ2-7, the V gene TRBV7-8, with a tentative D call TRBD1 (5 bases). Germline CDR1 reads SGHVS; CDR2 reads FQNEAQ. V was clipped by 5 bases and J by 1 base, with 12 bases between them. This CDR3 has 14 amino acids. CDR3: CASSDKTGSYEQYF. For the CDR3, the DNA is TGTGCCAGCAGCGATAAAACAGGATCCTACGAGCAGTACTTC.

The rearrangement joins TRBV2 to TRBJ1-1; D may be TRBD1 (5 bases). The germline V gene encodes CDR1 SNHLY and CDR2 FYNNEI. V lost 5 bases, J lost 1 base, and 8 bases lay in between. This CDR3 contains 13 residues. The CDR3, as DNA: TGTGCCAGCAGTAACGACAGGAACACTGAAGCTTTCTTT. Protein sequence: CASSNDRNTEAFF.

This chain uses TRBV9 with TRBJ2-5; 11 nucleotides match TRBD1. There are 14 residues in the CDR3. Germline-derived CDR1 and CDR2 are SGDLS and YYNGEE. V lost 3 bases to trimming and J lost 4 bases; unmatched junction nucleotides: 2. CDR3 nucleotide sequence: TGTGCCAGCAGCGAGGGGACAGGGGGAGAGACCCAGTACTTC. This translates into CASSEGTGGETQYF.

The chain links TRBV5-1 to TRBJ1-2; maybe TRBD1 (6 bases). The V gene lost 2 bases and the J gene lost 2 bases, with 16 bases spanning the gap. CDR1 is SGHRS and CDR2 is YFSETQ in the germline V gene. The CDR3 runs 16 residues. This CDR3 is CASSFRTERGNYGYTF. In nucleotides, the CDR3 is TGCGCCAGCAGCTTCCGGACAGAGAGGGGAAACTATGGCTACACCTTC.

The V call is TRBV19, the J call TRBJ1-5; maybe TRBD1 (5 bases). The CDR3 contains 13 residues. Trimming pared 5 bases from V and 4 bases from J, leaving 9 bases between. CDR1 is LNHDA, CDR2 SQIVND, per germline (reference sequence). In nucleotides, the CDR3 is TGTGCCAGTAGTTGGCGGGGGAATCAGCCCCAGCATTTT. Translating it yields CASSWRGNQPQHF.

V and J are TRBV5-6 and TRBJ1-1; D gene uncertain. The V and J ends lost 5 bases and 1 base respectively, with 9 bases between them. CDR1 SGHDT and CDR2 YYEEEE come from the germline V gene. The CDR3 consists of 13 residues. The CDR3 reads CASRPRQNTEAFF. DNA for the CDR3: TGTGCCAGCAGACCCCGACAGAACACTGAAGCTTTCTTT.

This chain uses TRBV5-1 with TRBJ2-5, with a possible D match to TRBD2 (6 bases). Germline V gene data show CDR1 as SGHRS and CDR2 as YFSETQ. The CDR3 contains 13 residues. V was shortened by 4 bases and J by 2 bases, with 9 bases between the two germline ends. The CDR3 is CASSAGPQETQYF. CDR3 DNA: TGCGCCAGCAGCGCGGGACCGCAAGAGACCCAGTACTTC.